The entry below gives a single T cell receptor (beta chain) sequence along with its context. Its matching antigen is unknown. CDR1 is KGHSH, CDR2 LQKENI, per germline. V trimming: 3 bases; J trimming: 2 bases; junction bases outside the gene matches: 5. This CDR3 contains 15 residues. Generated by immunoSEQ multiplex PCR, the TCRdb table keeps only in-frame clones and is missing some. Of about 36,000 clones detected, over 65% appear once; the ten largest clones hold less than 3.5%. This entry belongs to a study of CD4 T cells in relation to SARS-CoV-2 and coronaviruses. Points from the study as a whole: Samples before the pandemic and after infection were not matched within any donor. Compared with monoreactive clones, crossreactive clones showed significantly weaker SARS-CoV-2 expansion.

For 10 days, around 10^5 sorted CD4+ cells grew with T cell-depleted PBMCs and CEF. This receptor was obtained from an adult with COVID-19. The sequenced sample consisted of memory CD4+ T cells from PBMCs, cultured in vitro. V gene TRBV18 combines with J gene TRBJ2-7; 9 positions match TRBD2. The CDR3 spells CASSPEAGGAYEQYF. Written as DNA, the CDR3 is TGTGCCAGCTCACCCGAGGCGGGGGGGGCCTACGAGCAGTACTTC.